These 21 T cell receptor beta chains share one sample of origin, sequenced in a study of T cells in Graves' hyperthyroidism and ophthalmopathy. Researchers took RNA transcripts and amplified the TCR beta CDR3 regions from them. RT-PCR in the first round (using the HTBI primer set) targeted the TCR CDR3. TCRdb used MiXCR to reprocess the multiplex PCR reads, holding one entry per CDR3 protein. The sample includes approximately 700,000 distinct CDR3 sequences, about 45% of them seen just once. Material for sequencing was peripheral blood or thyroid tissue (not recorded which). Source of these receptors: an adult man with Graves' disease, either hyperthyroidism or ophthalmopathy (not recorded which).

The chain recombines TRBV12-3 or TRBV12-4 with TRBJ1-4; D not resolved. This CDR3 spans 13 amino acids. The V end was cut by 3 bases, the J end by 5 bases, with 7 bases between. DNA of the CDR3: TGTGCCAGCAGTTTCGCCGGGAATGAAAAACTGTTTTTT. Protein product: CASSFAGNEKLFF.

This clonotype was seen ten or more times. The genes are TRBV12-3 or TRBV12-4 and TRBJ1-1; D is perhaps TRBD1 (6 bases). V lost 3 bases, J lost 2 bases, and 10 bases lay in between. This CDR3 region has 14 residues. The CDR3 region is CASSFRTENTEAFF. CDR3 coding DNA: TGTGCCAGCAGTTTCAGGACAGAAAACACTGAAGCTTTCTTT.

This clonotype occurred many times. The J gene is TRBJ2-7, the V gene TRBV9; the D gene is possibly TRBD2 (6 bases). V was cut by 2 bases and J by 0 bases, with 12 bases left in between. This CDR3 contains 15 residues. The germline V gene has CDR1 SGDLS and CDR2 YYNGEE. CDR3 residues: CASSVSGVSSYEQYF. Written as DNA, the CDR3 is TGTGCCAGCAGCGTGTCGGGGGTTAGCTCCTACGAGCAGTACTTC.

The chain employs TRBV29-1 and TRBJ1-4; 8 bases agree with TRBD1. The CDR3 runs to 13 residues. The trim removed 6 bases at V and 7 bases at J, leaving 7 bases unmatched. Germline values: CDR1 SQVTM, CDR2 ANQGSEA. CDR3 in amino acids: CSVDRAKGEKLFF. The CDR3 DNA is TGCAGCGTGGACAGGGCCAAAGGTGAAAAACTGTTTTTT.

The chain is built from TRBV6-1 and TRBJ2-7, with 8 bases fitting TRBD2. Germline V gene sequence: CDR1 MNHNS, CDR2 SASEGT. This CDR3 has 15 residues. V lost 2 bases, J lost 6 bases, and 9 bases stayed unmatched. DNA of the CDR3: TGTGCCAGCAGTGAATCGGAGGCTAGCGGGTTCGAGCAGTACTTC. Amino acids: CASSESEASGFEQYF.

V and J are TRBV20-1 and TRBJ1-1; D is ambiguous. V gave up 5 bases and J gave up 2 bases, with 9 bases separating them. Germline assignment: CDR1 DFQATT and CDR2 SNEGSKA (reference sequence). The CDR3 covers 12 residues. The CDR3 is CSAPRVNTEAFF. The DNA of the CDR3 is TGCAGTGCTCCCAGAGTTAACACTGAAGCTTTCTTT.

The V gene is TRBV7-9, the J gene TRBJ1-3, with 7 bases lining up with TRBD1. There are 17 residues in the CDR3. With V trimmed by 5 bases and J by 2 bases, 12 bases remained unmatched. The germline V gene has CDR1 SEHNR and CDR2 FQNEAQ (reference sequence). In nucleotides, the CDR3 is TGTGCCAGCAGCCAAGAGGGGGCGCGGGGGGCTGGAAACACCATATATTTT. It specifies CASSQEGARGAGNTIYF.

Concerning this clonotype: A read error may account for a junction end that differs from germline. This chain connects TRBV13 to TRBJ1-4, with D perhaps TRBD1 (5 bases). This CDR3 has 15 residues. CDR1 is PRHDT, CDR2 FYEKMQ, per germline (reference sequence). CDR3 sequence reads: CASSYTGVTNEKLLF. CDR3 DNA sequence: TGTGCCAGCAGCTATACAGGCGTAACTAATGAAAAACTGCTTTTT.

V is TRBV9 and J is TRBJ1-1; D might be TRBD1 (6 bases). Germline values: CDR1 SGDLS, CDR2 YYNGEE. V was pared by 4 bases and J by 0 bases, with 16 bases between. The CDR3 extends over 16 amino acids. The CDR3 DNA reads TGTGCCAGCAGCCAAGATCGGGGGGCTTTGAACACTGAAGCTTTCTTT. It is translated as CASSQDRGALNTEAFF. Full variable domain (outside the CDR3, taken from reference TRBV9 and TRBJ1-1): DSGVTQTPKHLITATGQRVTLRCSPRSGDLSVYWYQQSLDQGLQFLIQYYNGEERAKGNILERFSAQQFPDLHSELNLSSLELGDSALYFCASSQDRGALNTEAFFGQGTRLTVV.

This clonotype was seen repeatedly, ten times or more. This chain uses TRBV19 with TRBJ1-5, with 7 bases lining up with TRBD1. V dropped 4 bases and J dropped 4; count of bases not matched to a gene: 1. The CDR3 sequence is 13 residues long. Looked up from germline, CDR1 is LNHDA and CDR2 is SQIVND (reference sequence). CDR3 residues: CASSKGANQPQHF. Written as DNA, the CDR3 is TGTGCCAGTAGTAAGGGGGCGAATCAGCCCCAGCATTTT.

V gene TRBV29-1 combines with J gene TRBJ2-5; 9 positions match TRBD1. Germline CDR1 and CDR2: SQVTM and ANQGSEA. The CDR3 covers 13 residues. The V and J ends lost 8 bases and 5 bases, in that order; junction bases with no gene match: 9. This chain's CDR3 is CSLRQGVRETQYF. The CDR3 DNA reads TGCAGCTTGCGACAGGGGGTACGGGAGACCCAGTACTTC.

This clonotype was recorded many times. The gene calls are TRBV14 and TRBJ2-7; 7 bases are shared with TRBD2. There are 14 residues in the CDR3. J gave up 2 bases and V 4 bases, and 5 bases lay outside the gene matches. Germline V gene sequence: CDR1 SGHDN, CDR2 FVKESK. This CDR3 reads CASSRNGGTYEQYF. The CDR3 coding sequence is TGTGCCAGCAGCCGGAACGGGGGGACCTACGAGCAGTACTTC.

V is TRBV11-2 and J is TRBJ2-7; TRBD1 agrees at 8 bases. Germline V lookup: CDR1 SGHAT, CDR2 FQNNGV. This CDR3 spans 15 amino acids. Germline trimming cut 5 bases from V and 5 bases from J; bases unmatched to any gene: 11. This chain's CDR3 is CASSRAGQGRDEQYF. CDR3 in DNA: TGTGCCAGCAGCCGTGCCGGACAGGGAAGGGACGAGCAGTACTTC.

The rearrangement joins TRBV7-2 to TRBJ1-6; tentative D call: TRBD1 (6 bases). CDR3 length: 15 residues. Per the germline V gene, CDR1 is SGHTA and CDR2 is FQGNSA. Trimming removed 4 bases at V and 6 bases at J, with 13 bases between. The CDR3 spells CASSSQGIGNSPLHF. As DNA, the CDR3 is TGTGCCAGCAGCTCACAGGGAATTGGTAATTCACCCCTCCACTTT.

J is TRBJ2-7 and V is TRBV9; possibly TRBD2 for D (5 bases). This CDR3 is built from 16 residues. Germline-derived CDR1 and CDR2 are SGDLS and YYNGEE. V shed 6 bases and J shed 1 base, with 20 bases lying between them. CDR3 sequence (DNA): TGTGCCAGCACCGAACCTCCAGACGGGGAGTCCTACGAGCAGTACTTC. It yields the protein CASTEPPDGESYEQYF. The variable domain in full, with the rest retrieved from reference TRBV9 and TRBJ2-7, is DSGVTQTPKHLITATGQRVTLRCSPRSGDLSVYWYQQSLDQGLQFLIQYYNGEERAKGNILERFSAQQFPDLHSELNLSSLELGDSALYFCASTEPPDGESYEQYFGPGTRLTVT.

A note on this clonotype: A junction boundary mismatches the germline segment, possibly from a read error. This sequence joins TRBV29-1 and TRBJ1-2; tentative D call: TRBD1 (6 bases). The CDR3 extends over 12 amino acids. Germline V gives CDR1 SQVTM, CDR2 ANQGSEA. DNA for the CDR3: TGCAGCGGGAAACAGGGTGCCTATGGCCACACCTTC. Its translation: CSGKQGAYGHTF.

This clonotype was seen only a few times. The rearrangement uses TRBV7-9 and TRBJ1-2, with D unresolved. The ends were cut back, 1 base at V and 13 bases at J, with 19 bases in the middle. This CDR3 comprises 14 residues. Germline lookup yields CDR1 SEHNR and CDR2 FQNEAQ (reference sequence). The CDR3 loop is CASSLVPRTLTSTF. CDR3 DNA: TGTGCCAGCAGCTTAGTCCCCAGAACCCTGACGTCCACCTTC.

This clonotype came up many times. The rearrangement joins TRBV7-9 to TRBJ1-1; no firm D call. The CDR3 loop spans 15 amino acids. V was trimmed by 5 bases and J by 2 bases, leaving 15 bases between them. The germline V gene has CDR1 SEHNR and CDR2 FQNEAQ (reference sequence). CDR3 loop: CASSLNPSFNTEAFF. The CDR3 bases are TGTGCCAGCAGCCTAAACCCCAGCTTTAACACTGAAGCTTTCTTT.

V and J are TRBV20-1 and TRBJ2-7; TRBD1 agrees at 10 bases. CDR3 length: 14 residues. Germline loops: CDR1 DFQATT, CDR2 SNEGSKA (reference sequence). J was trimmed by 6 bases and V by 3 bases; bases with no gene match: 8. The CDR3 sequence: CSARWGQGLGEQYF. CDR3 DNA: TGCAGTGCTAGGTGGGGACAGGGGTTAGGCGAGCAGTACTTC.

The V gene is TRBV25-1, the J gene TRBJ1-1; TRBD1 might be the D (6 bases). V was trimmed by 8 bases and J by 4 bases, leaving 14 bases between them. The CDR3 contains 13 residues. Germline-derived CDR1 and CDR2 are MGHDK and SYGVNS. The CDR3 nucleotides are TGTGCCAGCGACCCAGGGGAGGCCACTGAAGCTTTCTTT. Translated, it gives CASDPGEATEAFF.

This clonotype was counted between two and nine times. Compared with germline, one end of the junction differs, possibly owing to a read error. The chain joins TRBV10-3 to TRBJ1-5; D uncertain. CDR1 and CDR2 (germline): ENHRY, SYGVKD. This CDR3 is 15 amino acids long. CDR3 nucleotide sequence: TGTGCCAGCAGTGAAGTGGGGTCTCGGGTTCAGCCCCAGCATTTT. Translating it yields CASSEVGSRVQPQHF.